These T cell receptor beta chains were read from a single sample in a study of cytomegalovirus exposure and HLA in healthy donors. Assay: immunoSEQ multiplex PCR; the TCRdb copy retains only in-frame clones and omits some. The sample holds 150,000 or so clones, about 65% seen once. The sequencing sample was made of PBMCs. These receptors were taken from a man aged 35 to 55 in good health and CMV-seropositive. Each CDR3 is given with its conserved first and last residue. A D gene is named only where the DNA matches it firmly. The size of a clone is reported for some rows only, either as once, few or many, or as a class for expanded clones.

NA,TRBJ1-2,NA,TRBV29-1,CSAGSSTGYTF,TGCAGCGCCGGAAGTAGCACCGGCTACACCTTC
NA,TRBJ2-7,TRBD1,TRBV2,CASSRDRGSRDEQYF,TGTGCCAGCAGTAGGGACAGGGGGAGTCGGGACGAGCAGTACTTC
few,TRBJ1-2,NA,TRBV6-1,CASSEGGGSYGYTF,TGTGCCAGCAGTGAAGGGGGGGGGAGCTATGGCTACACCTTC
few,TRBJ1-1,NA,TRBV27,CASSLSMNTEAFF,TGTGCCAGCAGTTTGAGTATGAACACTGAAGCTTTCTTT
NA,TRBJ1-5,TRBD1,TRBV19,CASSWVEGANQPQHF,TGTGCCAGTAGTTGGGTCGAGGGGGCCAATCAGCCCCAGCATTTT
NA,TRBJ2-3,TRBD1,TRBV7-9,CASRPQGADTQYF,TGTGCCAGCCGCCCTCAGGGGGCAGATACGCAGTATTTT
NA,TRBJ2-7,NA,TRBV7-2,CASSPPRVLSCEQYF,TGTGCCAGCAGCCCCCCCAGGGTCTTATCCTGCGAGCAGTACTTC
NA,TRBJ1-6,NA,TRBV27,CASSLAGAVRYGNSPLHF,TGTGCCAGCAGTTTAGCGGGGGCGGTACGCTACGGAAATTCACCCCTCCACTTT
NA,TRBJ2-7,NA,TRBV6-1,CASSPATGKDEQYF,TGTGCCAGCAGCCCAGCAACAGGGAAGGACGAGCAGTACTTC
few,TRBJ2-1,NA,TRBV15,CATSRSGGRGDEQFF,TGTGCCACCAGCAGGTCAGGAGGCAGGGGAGATGAGCAGTTCTTC
few,TRBJ2-5,TRBD2,TRBV9,CASSVGASGSGGSGTQYF,TGTGCCAGCAGCGTAGGGGCCTCGGGTAGCGGGGGGTCTGGTACCCAGTACTTC
NA,TRBJ2-7,NA,TRBV5-6,CASSLDRFTYEQYF,TGTGCCAGCAGCTTGGACCGGTTTACCTACGAGCAGTACTTC
NA,TRBJ1-1,TRBD1,TRBV6-1,CASPRQGNTEAFF,TGTGCCAGCCCCCGACAGGGGAACACTGAAGCTTTCTTT
once,TRBJ1-5,NA,TRBV6-4,CASSDSQGSQPQHF,TGTGCCAGCAGTGACTCCCAGGGTAGTCAGCCCCAGCATTTT